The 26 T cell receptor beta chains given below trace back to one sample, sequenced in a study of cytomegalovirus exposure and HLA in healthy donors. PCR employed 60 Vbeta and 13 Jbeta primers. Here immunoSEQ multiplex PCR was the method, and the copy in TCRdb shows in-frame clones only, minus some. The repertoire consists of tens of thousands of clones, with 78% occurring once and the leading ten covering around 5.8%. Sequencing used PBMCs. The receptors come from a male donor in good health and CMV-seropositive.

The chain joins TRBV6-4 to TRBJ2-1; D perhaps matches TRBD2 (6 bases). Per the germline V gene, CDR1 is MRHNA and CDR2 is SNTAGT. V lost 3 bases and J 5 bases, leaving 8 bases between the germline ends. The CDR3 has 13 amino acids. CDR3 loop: CASSEKRDNEQFF. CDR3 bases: TGTGCCAGCAGTGAGAAGCGGGACAATGAGCAGTTCTTC.

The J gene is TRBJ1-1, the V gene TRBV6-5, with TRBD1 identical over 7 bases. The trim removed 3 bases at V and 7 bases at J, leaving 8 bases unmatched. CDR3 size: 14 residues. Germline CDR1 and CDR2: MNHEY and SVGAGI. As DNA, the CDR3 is TGTGCCAGCAGTTATAGGTCGGGACAGAATGAAGCTTTCTTT. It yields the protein CASSYRSGQNEAFF.

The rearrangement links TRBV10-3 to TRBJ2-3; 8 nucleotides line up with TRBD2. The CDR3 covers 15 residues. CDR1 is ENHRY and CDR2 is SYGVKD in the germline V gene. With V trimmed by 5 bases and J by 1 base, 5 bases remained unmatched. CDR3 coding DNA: TGTGCCATCAGTACGGGACTAGGGGGCACAGATACGCAGTATTTT. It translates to CAISTGLGGTDTQYF.

The CDR3 sequence is CASSHPTVTNSPLHF. The CDR3 region has the DNA TGTGCCAGCAGTCACCCGACAGTAACAAATTCACCCCTCCACTTT. The gene calls are TRBV6-6 and TRBJ1-6; tentative D call: TRBD1 (5 bases). The germline CDR1 and CDR2 sequences are MNHNY and SVGAGI (reference sequence). Trimming left V 5 bases short and J 7 bases short, with 15 bases between. There are 15 residues in the CDR3.

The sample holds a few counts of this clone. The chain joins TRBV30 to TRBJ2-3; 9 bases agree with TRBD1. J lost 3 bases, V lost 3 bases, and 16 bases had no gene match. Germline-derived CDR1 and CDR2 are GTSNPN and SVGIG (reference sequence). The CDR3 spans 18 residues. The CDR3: CAWSPTFPDRGWTDTQYF. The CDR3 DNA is TGTGCCTGGAGCCCCACTTTCCCGGACAGGGGATGGACAGATACGCAGTATTTT.

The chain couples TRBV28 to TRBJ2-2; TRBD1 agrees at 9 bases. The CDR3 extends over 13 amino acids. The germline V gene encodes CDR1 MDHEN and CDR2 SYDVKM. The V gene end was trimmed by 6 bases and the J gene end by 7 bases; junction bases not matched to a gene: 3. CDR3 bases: TGTGCCAGCAGGCACAGGGGGCACGGGGAGCTGTTTTTT. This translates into CASRHRGHGELFF.

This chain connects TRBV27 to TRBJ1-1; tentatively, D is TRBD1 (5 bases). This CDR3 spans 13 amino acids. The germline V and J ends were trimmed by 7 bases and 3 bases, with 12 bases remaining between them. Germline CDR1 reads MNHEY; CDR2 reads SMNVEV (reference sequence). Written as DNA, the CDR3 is TGTGCCAGCAAGGGGTATTTGTACACTGAAGCTTTCTTT. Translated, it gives CASKGYLYTEAFF.

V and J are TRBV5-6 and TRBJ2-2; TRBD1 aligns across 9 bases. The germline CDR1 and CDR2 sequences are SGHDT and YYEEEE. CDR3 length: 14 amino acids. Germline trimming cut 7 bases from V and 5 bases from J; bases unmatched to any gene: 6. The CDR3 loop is CASGRTGVTGELFF. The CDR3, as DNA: TGTGCCAGCGGTAGGACAGGGGTTACCGGGGAGCTGTTTTTT.

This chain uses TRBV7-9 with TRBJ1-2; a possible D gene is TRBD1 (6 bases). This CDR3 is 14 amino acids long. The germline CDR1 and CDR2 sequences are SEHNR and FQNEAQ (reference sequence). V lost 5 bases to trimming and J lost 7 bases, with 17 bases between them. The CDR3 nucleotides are TGTGCCAGCAGCAAGGACAGCCCAGCTTTTGGCTACACCTTC. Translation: CASSKDSPAFGYTF.

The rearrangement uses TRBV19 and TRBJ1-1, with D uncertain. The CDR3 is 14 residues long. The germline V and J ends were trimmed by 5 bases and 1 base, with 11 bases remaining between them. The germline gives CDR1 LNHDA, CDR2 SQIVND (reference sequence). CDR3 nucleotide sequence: TGTGCCAGTAGTCCCGGACGGGGGAACACTGAAGCTTTCTTT. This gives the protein CASSPGRGNTEAFF.

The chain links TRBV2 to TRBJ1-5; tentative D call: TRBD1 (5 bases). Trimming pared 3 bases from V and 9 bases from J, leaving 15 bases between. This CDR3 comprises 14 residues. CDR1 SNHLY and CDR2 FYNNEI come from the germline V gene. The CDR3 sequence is CASSDQSGRGPQHF. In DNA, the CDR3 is TGTGCCAGCAGTGACCAGTCAGGGCGGGGGCCCCAGCATTTT.

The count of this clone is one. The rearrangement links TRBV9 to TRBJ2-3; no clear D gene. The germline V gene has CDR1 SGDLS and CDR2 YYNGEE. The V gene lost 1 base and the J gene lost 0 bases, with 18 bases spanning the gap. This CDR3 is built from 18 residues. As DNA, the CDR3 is TGTGCCAGCAGCGTAATACCCCGCGGAGCGATCAGCACAGATACGCAGTATTTT. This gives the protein CASSVIPRGAISTDTQYF. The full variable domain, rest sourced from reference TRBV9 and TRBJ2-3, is DSGVTQTPKHLITATGQRVTLRCSPRSGDLSVYWYQQSLDQGLQFLIQYYNGEERAKGNILERFSAQQFPDLHSELNLSSLELGDSALYFCASSVIPRGAISTDTQYFGPGTRLTVL.

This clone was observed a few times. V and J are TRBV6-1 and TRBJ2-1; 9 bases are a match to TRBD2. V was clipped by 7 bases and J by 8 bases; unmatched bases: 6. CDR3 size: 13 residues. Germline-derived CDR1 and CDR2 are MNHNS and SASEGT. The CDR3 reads CASNATSGHEQFF. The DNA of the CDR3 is TGTGCCAGCAACGCGACTAGCGGTCATGAGCAGTTCTTC.

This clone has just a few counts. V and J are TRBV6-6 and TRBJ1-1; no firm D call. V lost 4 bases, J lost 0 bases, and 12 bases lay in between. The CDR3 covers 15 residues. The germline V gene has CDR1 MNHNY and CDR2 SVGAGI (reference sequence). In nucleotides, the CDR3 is TGTGCCAGCAGTTCCAACAGTGTTATGAACACTGAAGCTTTCTTT. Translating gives CASSSNSVMNTEAFF.

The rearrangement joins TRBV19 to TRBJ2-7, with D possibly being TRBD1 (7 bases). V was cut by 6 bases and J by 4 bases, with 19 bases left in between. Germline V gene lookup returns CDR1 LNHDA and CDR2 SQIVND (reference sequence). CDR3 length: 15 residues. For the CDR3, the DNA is TGTGCCAGTAGCCCCGGAGGAGGGGGCGAGTACGAGCAGTACTTC. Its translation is CASSPGGGGEYEQYF.

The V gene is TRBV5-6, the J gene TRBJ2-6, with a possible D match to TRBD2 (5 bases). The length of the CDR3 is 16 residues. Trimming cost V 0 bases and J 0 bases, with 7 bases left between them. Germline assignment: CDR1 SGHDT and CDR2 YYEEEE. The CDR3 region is CASSLGGYSGANVLTF. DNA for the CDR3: TGTGCCAGCAGCTTGGGAGGGTACTCTGGGGCCAACGTCCTGACTTTC. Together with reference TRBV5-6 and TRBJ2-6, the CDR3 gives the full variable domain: DAGVTQSPTHLIKTRGQQVTLRCSPKSGHDTVSWYQQALGQGPQFIFQYYEEEERQRGNFPDRFSGHQFPNYSSELNVNALLLGDSALYLCASSLGGYSGANVLTFGAGSRLTVL.

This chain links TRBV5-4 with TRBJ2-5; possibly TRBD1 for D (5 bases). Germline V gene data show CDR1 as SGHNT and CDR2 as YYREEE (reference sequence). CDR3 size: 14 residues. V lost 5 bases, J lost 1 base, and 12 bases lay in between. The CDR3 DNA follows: TGTGCCAGCAGTCCTACAGGAACCCAAGAGACCCAGTACTTC. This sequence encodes CASSPTGTQETQYF.

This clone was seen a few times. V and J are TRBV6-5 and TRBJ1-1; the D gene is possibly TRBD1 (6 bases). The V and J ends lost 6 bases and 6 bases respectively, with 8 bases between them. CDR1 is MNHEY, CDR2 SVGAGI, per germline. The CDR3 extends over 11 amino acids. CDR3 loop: CASSRGAEAFF. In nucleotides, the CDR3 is TGTGCCAGCAGCAGGGGCGCTGAAGCTTTCTTT.

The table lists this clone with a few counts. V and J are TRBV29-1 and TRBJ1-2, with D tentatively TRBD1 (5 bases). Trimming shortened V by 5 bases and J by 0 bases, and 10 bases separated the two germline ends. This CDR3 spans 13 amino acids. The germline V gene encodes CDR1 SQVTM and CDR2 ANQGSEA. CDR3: CSVRFRANYGYTF. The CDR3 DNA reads TGCAGCGTTAGATTCAGGGCTAACTATGGCTACACCTTC. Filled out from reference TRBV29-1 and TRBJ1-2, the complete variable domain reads SAVISQKPSRDICQRGTSLTIQCQVDSQVTMMFWYRQQPGQSLTLIATANQGSEATYESGFVIDKFPISRPNLTFSTLTVSNMSPEDSSIYLCSVRFRANYGYTFGSGTRLTVV.

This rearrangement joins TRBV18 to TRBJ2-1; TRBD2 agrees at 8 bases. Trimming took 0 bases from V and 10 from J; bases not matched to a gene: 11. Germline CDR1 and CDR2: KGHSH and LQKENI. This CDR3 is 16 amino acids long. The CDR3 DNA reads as TGTGCCAGCTCACCACCGATCGGGAGGGCCCCCCGGGAGCAGTTCTTC. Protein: CASSPPIGRAPREQFF.

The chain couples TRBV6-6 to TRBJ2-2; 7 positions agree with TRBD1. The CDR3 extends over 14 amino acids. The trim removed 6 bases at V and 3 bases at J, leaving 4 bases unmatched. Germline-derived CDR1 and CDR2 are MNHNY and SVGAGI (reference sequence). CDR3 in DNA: TGTGCCAGCAGCACCGGGACAGACACCGGGGAGCTGTTTTTT. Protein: CASSTGTDTGELFF.

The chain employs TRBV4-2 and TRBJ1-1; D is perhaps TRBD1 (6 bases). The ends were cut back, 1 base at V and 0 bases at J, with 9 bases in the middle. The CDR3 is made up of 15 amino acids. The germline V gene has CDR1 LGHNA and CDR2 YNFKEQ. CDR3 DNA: TGTGCCAGCAGCCAAGGAGGGACATTGAACACTGAAGCTTTCTTT. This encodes CASSQGGTLNTEAFF.

For the CDR3, the DNA is TGTGCCAGCAGCTCCCCCCGTGTGGAGCAGTACTTC. Its protein product is CASSSPRVEQYF. The chain recombines TRBV9 with TRBJ2-7; no definite D call. This CDR3 comprises 12 residues. Germline assignment: CDR1 SGDLS and CDR2 YYNGEE. V was pared by 4 bases and J by 7 bases, with 12 bases between.

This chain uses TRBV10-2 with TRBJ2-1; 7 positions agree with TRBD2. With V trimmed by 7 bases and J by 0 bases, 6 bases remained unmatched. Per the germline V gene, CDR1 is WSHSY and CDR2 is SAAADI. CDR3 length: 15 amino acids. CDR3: CASNPSGSSYNEQFF. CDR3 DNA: TGCGCCAGCAATCCTAGCGGCAGCTCCTACAATGAGCAGTTCTTC.

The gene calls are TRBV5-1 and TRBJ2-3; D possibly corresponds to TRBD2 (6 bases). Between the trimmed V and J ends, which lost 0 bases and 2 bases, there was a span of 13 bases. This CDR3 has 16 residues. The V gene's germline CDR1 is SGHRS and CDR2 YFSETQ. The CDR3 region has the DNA TGCGCCAGCAGCTTGGATGGAGGGCGGCCCACAGATACGCAGTATTTT. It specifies CASSLDGGRPTDTQYF.

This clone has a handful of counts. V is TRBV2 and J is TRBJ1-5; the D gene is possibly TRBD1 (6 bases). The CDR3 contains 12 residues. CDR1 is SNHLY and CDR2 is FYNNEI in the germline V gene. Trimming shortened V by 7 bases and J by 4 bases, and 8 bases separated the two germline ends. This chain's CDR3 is CASKGGNQPQHF. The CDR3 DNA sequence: TGTGCCAGCAAGGGGGGGAATCAGCCCCAGCATTTT.